Below are 25 T cell receptor beta chains sequenced from a single sample in a study of T cells in narcolepsy. Assay used: immunoSEQ multiplex PCR; TCRdb lists only in-frame clones, some missing. This sample carries about 36,000 clones, more than 65% of them seen once, and the ten largest clones take roughly 2.1%. Specimen: memory (CD45RA-) CD4+ T cells from blood. All receptors come from a human donor in good health.

This clone was seen just once. The V gene is TRBV6-1, the J gene TRBJ2-2; possible D gene TRBD1, 8 bases. CDR3 length: 16 amino acids. The germline V and J ends were trimmed by 2 bases and 3 bases, with 13 bases remaining between them. Germline CDR1 reads MNHNS; CDR2 reads SASEGT. Written as DNA, the CDR3 is TGTGCCAGCAGTGAAAGGACAGGGAGGGACACCGGGGAGCTGTTTTTT. Protein product: CASSERTGRDTGELFF.

The sample holds one count of this clone. The chain is built from TRBV7-3 and TRBJ1-5; D unclear. Germline CDR1 SGHTA, CDR2 FQGTGA. The V and J ends lost 4 bases and 5 bases respectively, with 6 bases between them. CDR3 length equals 12 residues. The CDR3 is CASSWEDQPQHF. The CDR3 nucleotides read TGTGCCAGCAGCTGGGAAGATCAGCCCCAGCATTTT.

The rearrangement links TRBV5-4 to TRBJ2-3; 12 nucleotides align to TRBD2. Germline V lookup: CDR1 SGHNT, CDR2 YYREEE (reference sequence). This CDR3 has 15 amino acids. The trim removed 5 bases at V and 7 bases at J, leaving 8 bases unmatched. The CDR3 nucleotides read TGTGCCAGCAGTCCAGGACTAGCGGGAACGAATACGCAGTATTTT. Translated: CASSPGLAGTNTQYF.

In this sample, this clone turned up once. The chain carries TRBV7-9 and TRBJ1-4; 9 positions agree with TRBD1. The V gene's germline CDR1 is SEHNR and CDR2 FQNEAQ (reference sequence). V gave up 4 bases and J gave up 3 bases; unmatched junction bases: 6. CDR3 length: 16 residues. The CDR3 coding sequence is TGTGCCAGCAGCTCGGACAGGGGTGCGGCTAATGAAAAACTGTTTTTT. Its protein is CASSSDRGAANEKLFF.

The chain has TRBV5-5 and TRBJ2-7, with 7 positions matching TRBD1. The V segment lost 4 bases and the J segment 0 bases; nucleotides outside the gene matches: 4. The CDR3 has 14 residues. Germline V lookup: CDR1 SGHKS, CDR2 YYEKEE (reference sequence). For the CDR3, the DNA is TGTGCCAGCAGCCGGGACAGCAGCTCCTACGAGCAGTACTTC. Translating gives CASSRDSSSYEQYF.

V gene TRBV7-8 combines with J gene TRBJ1-3; the match to TRBD1 covers 7 bases. V dropped 4 bases and J dropped 9; count of bases not matched to a gene: 6. CDR3 length: 13 residues. Germline V gene sequence: CDR1 SGHVS, CDR2 FQNEAQ. The CDR3 nucleotides are TGTGCCAGCAGCTCGCTGCAGGGGGGCACCATATATTTT. Its protein is CASSSLQGGTIYF.

The chain carries TRBV2 and TRBJ2-1; 8 nucleotides line up with TRBD2. Trimming cost V 7 bases and J 3 bases; bases outside gene matches: 8. Germline V gene lookup returns CDR1 SNHLY and CDR2 FYNNEI. The CDR3 extends over 15 amino acids. This CDR3 is CASKGSGGYYNEQFF. CDR3 coding DNA: TGTGCCAGCAAGGGGAGCGGGGGTTACTACAATGAGCAGTTCTTC.

The V and J genes are TRBV5-8 and TRBJ2-2; D might be TRBD1 (5 bases). The CDR3 spans 16 residues. V was cut by 4 bases and J by 2 bases, with 15 bases left in between. The germline CDR1 and CDR2 sequences are SGHTS and YDEGEE. The CDR3 DNA sequence: TGTGCCAGCAGCCGACATGCAGGGTTTAACACCGGGGAGCTGTTTTTT. It translates to CASSRHAGFNTGELFF.

This rearrangement joins TRBV7-9 to TRBJ1-2; the match to TRBD1 covers 7 bases. V lost 4 bases to trimming and J lost 8 bases; unmatched junction nucleotides: 4. The length of the CDR3 is 12 residues. Germline assignment: CDR1 SEHNR and CDR2 FQNEAQ (reference sequence). This CDR3 is CASSSDRLGYTF. The CDR3 nucleotides read TGTGCCAGCAGCTCGGACAGGCTAGGCTACACCTTC.

This clone was observed a handful of times. The V call is TRBV7-3, the J call TRBJ1-2; 8 nucleotides match TRBD1. With V trimmed by 4 bases and J by 6 bases, 4 bases remained unmatched. CDR1 and CDR2 from the germline V gene are SGHTA and FQGTGA. This CDR3 has 13 amino acids. CDR3 residues: CASSSGQVHGYTF. CDR3 DNA: TGTGCCAGCAGCTCGGGACAGGTGCATGGCTACACCTTC.

V usage is TRBV2 and J usage is TRBJ1-1; a possible D gene is TRBD1 (5 bases). The germline V gene has CDR1 SNHLY and CDR2 FYNNEI. The CDR3 contains 13 residues. The ends were cut back, 2 bases at V and 11 bases at J, with 15 bases in the middle. CDR3 protein: CASSEHSGTSAFF. CDR3 bases: TGTGCCAGCAGTGAACACTCCGGGACTTCGGCTTTCTTT.

The DNA of the CDR3 is TGTGCCACCAGCAAGCCGGGACAGGGCACCTACGAGCAGTACTTC. Protein sequence: CATSKPGQGTYEQYF. This rearrangement joins TRBV15 to TRBJ2-7; 9 nucleotides agree with TRBD1. Germline V gene lookup returns CDR1 LNHNV and CDR2 YYDKDF (reference sequence). The CDR3 is made up of 15 amino acids. V gave up 4 bases and J gave up 2 bases; unmatched junction bases: 6.

This chain uses TRBV6-4 with TRBJ1-1; 8 bases fit TRBD1. The V gene end was trimmed by 10 bases and the J gene end by 9 bases; junction bases not matched to a gene: 13. CDR3 length: 13 residues. Germline CDR1 and CDR2: MRHNA and SNTAGT. The CDR3: CATRTGQGGKAFF. The CDR3 DNA reads as TGTGCCACCAGGACCGGACAGGGCGGAAAAGCTTTCTTT.

V and J are TRBV7-2 and TRBJ2-3, with TRBD2 matching over 9 bases. The CDR3 contains 16 residues. Germline loops: CDR1 SGHTA, CDR2 FQGNSA. The V gene end was trimmed by 0 bases and the J gene end by 3 bases; junction bases not matched to a gene: 4. The CDR3: CASSLAGGRATDTQYF. In nucleotides, the CDR3 is TGTGCCAGCAGCTTAGCGGGCGGGAGGGCGACAGATACGCAGTATTTT.

The rearrangement joins TRBV6-5 to TRBJ1-5, with 7 nucleotides matching TRBD1. Germline CDR1 MNHEY, CDR2 SVGAGI. This CDR3 has 16 residues. After removal of 4 bases from V and 2 bases from J, the junction contained 8 bases not matched to a gene. CDR3 sequence: CASSLTGTVGNQPQHF. The DNA for the CDR3 is TGTGCCAGCAGTTTAACCGGGACAGTAGGCAATCAGCCCCAGCATTTT.

The J gene is TRBJ2-5, the V gene TRBV18; the D gene could be TRBD1 or TRBD2 (6 bases each). CDR1 is KGHSH, CDR2 LQKENI, per germline. There are 14 residues in the CDR3. V shed 3 bases and J shed 5 bases, with 13 bases lying between them. The CDR3 here is CASSPLGGEETQYF. CDR3 bases: TGTGCCAGCTCACCGCTGGGGGGCGAGGAGACCCAGTACTTC.

V gene TRBV5-1 combines with J gene TRBJ1-3; D gene uncertain. CDR3 size: 16 residues. Trimming removed 0 bases from V and 0 bases from J, with 10 bases in between. CDR1 is SGHRS, CDR2 YFSETQ, per germline. The DNA of the CDR3 is TGCGCCAGCAGCTTGGGTGCGAGCCTCTCTGGAAACACCATATATTTT. It specifies CASSLGASLSGNTIYF.

J is TRBJ2-3 and V is TRBV6-6; D unresolved. This CDR3 contains 12 residues. From germline, CDR1 is MNHNY and CDR2 SVGAGI (reference sequence). V lost 7 bases and J lost 3, with 8 bases in between. CDR3 bases: TGTGCCAGCACTAGATCTACAGATACGCAGTATTTT. It is translated as CASTRSTDTQYF.

This clone was observed once. The chain couples TRBV7-2 to TRBJ1-5, with D possibly TRBD1 on 5 matching bases. V gave up 4 bases and J gave up 11 bases, with 12 bases separating them. The CDR3 has 12 residues. Germline V lookup: CDR1 SGHTA, CDR2 FQGNSA. CDR3 region: CASSSRGRAQHF. The CDR3 region has the DNA TGTGCCAGCAGCTCCCGGGGGAGGGCCCAGCATTTT. The entire variable domain, with the rest obtained from reference TRBV7-2 and TRBJ1-5, is as follows: GAGVSQSPSNKVTEKGKDVELRCDPISGHTALYWYRQSLGQGLEFLIYFQGNSAPDKSGLPSDRFSAERTGGSVSTLTIQRTQQEDSAVYLCASSSRGRAQHFGDGTRLSIL.

This clone is a singleton in its sample. The chain links TRBV5-4 to TRBJ2-5, with D perhaps matching TRBD2 (5 bases). CDR3 length: 14 residues. Germline CDR1 is SGHNT and CDR2 is YYREEE (reference sequence). Trimming shortened V by 4 bases and J by 5 bases, and 15 bases separated the two germline ends. CDR3 sequence (DNA): TGTGCCAGCAGCGGTCAGGAGGAGTACGAGACCCAGTACTTC. Amino acid sequence: CASSGQEEYETQYF.

The chain is built from TRBV30 and TRBJ1-6; the D gene is possibly TRBD1 (6 bases). Germline V gene lookup returns CDR1 GTSNPN and CDR2 SVGIG (reference sequence). The CDR3 spans 14 residues. V lost 5 bases, J lost 9 bases, and 17 bases lay in between. DNA of the CDR3: TGTGCCTGGGCGATGGGACAAAGGGGTTCACCCCTCCACTTT. This gives the protein CAWAMGQRGSPLHF.

This sequence joins TRBV27 and TRBJ2-7; D gene ambiguous. Germline loops: CDR1 MNHEY, CDR2 SMNVEV (reference sequence). V was trimmed by 2 bases and J by 4 bases, leaving 12 bases between them. The CDR3 contains 14 residues. CDR3 amino acids: CASSLKPGQYEQYF. CDR3 sequence (DNA): TGTGCCAGCAGTTTAAAACCGGGTCAATACGAGCAGTACTTC.

This clone showed up just a few times. V usage is TRBV2 and J usage is TRBJ1-1, with D possibly matching TRBD1 (5 bases). Per the germline V gene, CDR1 is SNHLY and CDR2 is FYNNEI. This CDR3 comprises 13 residues. V lost 4 bases and J lost 11, with 17 bases in between. CDR3 in DNA: TGTGCCAGCAGTGCCAGGGCCGGGGTTGGCGCTTTCTTT. Residues: CASSARAGVGAFF.

The gene calls are TRBV5-1 and TRBJ2-3; 8 nucleotides match TRBD1. V gave up 4 bases and J gave up 2 bases; unmatched junction bases: 9. The germline V gene encodes CDR1 SGHRS and CDR2 YFSETQ. The CDR3 is made up of 16 amino acids. The CDR3 region is CASSIPLDRATDTQYF. The CDR3 DNA follows: TGCGCCAGCAGCATCCCCTTGGACAGGGCCACAGATACGCAGTATTTT. Looking up the rest from reference TRBV5-1 and TRBJ2-3 gives the full variable domain: KAGVTQTPRYLIKTRGQQVTLSCSPISGHRSVSWYQQTPGQGLQFLFEYFSETQRNKGNFPGRFSGRQFSNSRSEMNVSTLELGDSALYLCASSIPLDRATDTQYFGPGTRLTVL.

The CDR3 nucleotides read TGTGCCAGTAGTATGAGCTGGGAGGCTTTCTTT. Translating it yields CASSMSWEAFF. The rearrangement joins TRBV19 to TRBJ1-1; no reliable D call. V lost 3 bases and J 11 bases, leaving 10 bases between the germline ends. Germline loops: CDR1 LNHDA, CDR2 SQIVND (reference sequence). The length of the CDR3 is 11 residues.